A selection of T cell receptor beta chains follows, all from one sample in a study of OX40 agonist ivuxolimab in advanced cancers. Method: immunoSEQ multiplex PCR; TCRdb's copy keeps in-frame clones and lacks some. In the table there are 63,000 or so clones, around 90% of which are singletons. Sample: CD4+ or CD8+ T cells sorted from blood, taken in a trial of the OX40 agonist ivuxolimab. All receptors come from an adult with an advanced solid tumor such as melanoma, head and neck, liver or kidney cancer. Both conserved end residues are part of each CDR3. The D gene is left open where the match is weak. Part of the rows lack a size; the others show once, few, many or a class for expanded clones.

cdr3_aa | cdr3_nt | cdr3_length | j_call | v_call | clone_size | d_call
CASSMVSVGEQYF | TGTGCCAGTAGTATGGTCAGCGTGGGCGAGCAGTACTTC | 13 | TRBJ2-7 | TRBV19 | - | -
CASSRLNSGANVLTF | TGCGCCAGCAGCCGACTCAACTCTGGGGCCAACGTCCTGACTTTC | 15 | TRBJ2-6 | TRBV4-1 | - | -
CASSQDMSGGGELFF | TGTGCCAGCAGCCAAGATATGAGCGGTGGCGGGGAGCTGTTTTTT | 15 | TRBJ2-2 | TRBV4-2 | - | -
CASSLRGGNTEAFF | TGCGCCAGCAGCCTCCGCGGGGGGAACACTGAAGCTTTCTTT | 14 | TRBJ1-1 | TRBV5-1 | - | -
CAISDLSRPTYEQYF | TGTGCCATCAGTGACCTATCCAGGCCCACCTACGAGCAGTACTTC | 15 | TRBJ2-7 | TRBV10-3 | - | -
CAISESTGDTEAFF | TGTGCCATCAGTGAGTCGACAGGGGACACTGAAGCTTTCTTT | 14 | TRBJ1-1 | TRBV10-3 | - | TRBD1
CASSLRTRSYNEQFF | TGTGCCAGCAGCCTCAGGACCCGCTCCTACAATGAGCAGTTCTTC | 15 | TRBJ2-1 | TRBV27 | - | -
CASSLEGRNEQFF | TGTGCCAGCAGCTTAGAAGGCAGAAATGAGCAGTTCTTC | 13 | TRBJ2-1 | TRBV7-2 | - | -
CASSFPGGGRGNEKLFF | TGTGCCAGCAGTTTCCCCGGGGGGGGCAGAGGTAATGAAAAACTGTTTTTT | 17 | TRBJ1-4 | TRBV28 | - | -
CASSFRAGYYEQYF | TGTGCCAGCAGCTTTCGTGCCGGATACTACGAGCAGTACTTC | 14 | TRBJ2-7 | TRBV5-6 | - | -
CASSPLTDLPQHF | TGTGCCAGCAGCCCTTTGACAGACTTGCCCCAGCATTTT | 13 | TRBJ1-5 | TRBV7-9 | - | -
CASSFAEGLYEQYF | TGCGCCAGCAGCTTTGCGGAGGGACTCTACGAGCAGTACTTC | 14 | TRBJ2-7 | TRBV5-1 | - | -
CASSESGFTDTQYF | TGTGCCAGCAGTGAATCTGGGTTCACAGATACGCAGTATTTT | 14 | TRBJ2-3 | TRBV6-1 | - | -
CASSFSGKGTGELFF | TGTGCCAGCAGCTTTAGCGGGAAAGGGACCGGGGAGCTGTTTTTT | 15 | TRBJ2-2 | TRBV11-2 | - | TRBD2
CASSVQDSVYGYTF | TGTGCCAGCAGCGTACAGGACAGCGTCTATGGCTACACCTTC | 14 | TRBJ1-2 | TRBV9 | - | -
CASSLLAGSSYNEQFF | TGTGCCAGCAGTTTATTAGCGGGGAGCTCCTACAATGAGCAGTTCTTC | 16 | TRBJ2-1 | TRBV28 | - | TRBD2
CASATDTGLYEKLFF | TGCGCCAGCGCTACGGATACAGGTTTATATGAAAAACTGTTTTTT | 15 | TRBJ1-4 | TRBV4-1 | - | -
CASSEGQGIGETQYF | TGTGCCAGCAGCGAGGGACAGGGGATCGGAGAGACCCAGTACTTC | 15 | TRBJ2-5 | TRBV11-3 | - | TRBD1
CASSHSGRAMDEQFF | TGTGCCAGCAGCCATAGCGGGAGGGCCATGGATGAGCAGTTCTTC | 15 | TRBJ2-1 | TRBV7-2 | medium-sized | TRBD2
CASSPSILRDRYHNEQFF | TGTGCCAGCAGCCCGTCCATCCTCCGGGACAGATACCACAATGAGCAGTTCTTC | 18 | TRBJ2-1 | TRBV5-5 | - | TRBD1
CASSGLGLMNTEAFF | TGTGCCAGCAGCGGCCTCGGACTCATGAACACTGAAGCTTTCTTT | 15 | TRBJ1-1 | TRBV5-4 | few | -
CATRRGTGLTGELFF | TGTGCCACCAGGCGGGGGACAGGGTTAACCGGGGAGCTGTTTTTT | 15 | TRBJ2-2 | TRBV15 | once | TRBD1
CASSDLPGTGNGYTF | TGTGCCAGCAGTGATCTCCCCGGGACAGGGAATGGCTACACCTTC | 15 | TRBJ1-2 | TRBV6-4 | - | TRBD1
CASSYSRGLSPLHF | TGTGCCAGCAGTTACTCGAGGGGGCTGTCACCCCTCCACTTT | 14 | TRBJ1-6 | TRBV6-6 | - | TRBD1
CASSEKAGANVLTF | TGTGCCAGCAGTGAAAAGGCTGGGGCCAACGTCCTGACTTTC | 14 | TRBJ2-6 | TRBV27 | - | -
CAGSSRVGESGEQYF | TGTGCCGGCAGCTCGAGGGTTGGGGAATCGGGCGAGCAGTACTTC | 15 | TRBJ2-7 | TRBV7-9 | - | -
CASSVGVYNEQFF | TGTGCCAGCAGTGTAGGCGTTTACAATGAGCAGTTCTTC | 13 | TRBJ2-1 | TRBV2 | - | -
CASSYFPSGIYEQYF | TGTGCCAGCAGTTACTTCCCTAGCGGGATCTACGAGCAGTACTTC | 15 | TRBJ2-7 | TRBV6-5 | - | TRBD2
CASRQGASYGYTF | TGTGCCAGTAGACAGGGGGCGAGCTATGGCTACACCTTC | 13 | TRBJ1-2 | TRBV19 | - | TRBD1
CASSVGQGAGQPQHF | TGTGCCAGCAGTGTCGGACAGGGGGCCGGTCAGCCCCAGCATTTT | 15 | TRBJ1-5 | TRBV6-1 | - | TRBD1
CASSVATLAGGTDTQYF | TGTGCCAGCAGCGTAGCTACACTAGCGGGAGGCACAGATACGCAGTATTTT | 17 | TRBJ2-3 | TRBV9 | once | TRBD2
CASSPAGTSYEQYF | TGTGCCAGTAGTCCCGCCGGGACTAGCTACGAGCAGTACTTC | 14 | TRBJ2-7 | TRBV19 | once | TRBD2
CASSLGGTPGRETQYF | TGTGCCAGCAGTTTAGGCGGGACTCCCGGGCGAGAGACCCAGTACTTC | 16 | TRBJ2-5 | TRBV6-5 | - | -
CASSNANDREYYTGELFF | TGTGCCAGTAGTAACGCGAACGACAGGGAGTACTACACCGGGGAGCTGTTTTTT | 18 | TRBJ2-2 | TRBV19 | - | TRBD1
CASSSLRDNPYEQYF | TGTGCCAGCAGCTCACTTCGGGACAATCCCTACGAGCAGTACTTC | 15 | TRBJ2-7 | TRBV7-9 | - | -
CSVEDRGPDTQYF | TGCAGCGTTGAAGATCGGGGGCCTGATACGCAGTATTTT | 13 | TRBJ2-3 | TRBV29-1 | few | -
CASSSGQGNQYEQYF | TGTGCCAGCAGTTCGGGACAGGGGAACCAATACGAGCAGTACTTC | 15 | TRBJ2-7 | TRBV27 | - | TRBD1
CASTPDSLNTEAFF | TGCGCCAGCACCCCGGACAGTCTGAACACTGAAGCTTTCTTT | 14 | TRBJ1-1 | TRBV4-1 | - | -
CASSFGGGQANTEAFF | TGTGCCAGCAGCTTTGGAGGGGGACAAGCAAACACTGAAGCTTTCTTT | 16 | TRBJ1-1 | TRBV13 | - | -
CASSTPILGEDWYNEQFF | TGTGCCAGCAGTACCCCCATTTTGGGGGAAGATTGGTACAATGAGCAGTTCTTC | 18 | TRBJ2-1 | TRBV28 | - | -
CASSDVAYGYTF | TGCGCCAGCAGTGACGTGGCGTACGGCTACACCTTC | 12 | TRBJ1-2 | TRBV10-2 | - | -
CASSDGLAGEADTQYF | TGTGCCAGCAGTGACGGGCTAGCGGGCGAAGCAGATACGCAGTATTTT | 16 | TRBJ2-3 | TRBV6-4 | few | TRBD2
CASSGEGTGRYEQYF | TGTGCCAGCAGCGGAGAGGGGACAGGGCGTTACGAGCAGTACTTC | 15 | TRBJ2-7 | TRBV13 | - | TRBD1
CASSQVRRMGNADTQYF | TGTGCCAGCAGTCAAGTGAGGAGGATGGGGAACGCAGATACGCAGTATTTT | 17 | TRBJ2-3 | TRBV28 | - | -
CASTPGSGSYEQYF | TGTGCCAGCACCCCTGGTAGCGGATCCTACGAGCAGTACTTC | 14 | TRBJ2-7 | TRBV11-2 | - | -
CASSLTGNTEAFF | TGTGCCAGCAGCTTAACAGGGAACACTGAAGCTTTCTTT | 13 | TRBJ1-1 | TRBV7-2 | - | -